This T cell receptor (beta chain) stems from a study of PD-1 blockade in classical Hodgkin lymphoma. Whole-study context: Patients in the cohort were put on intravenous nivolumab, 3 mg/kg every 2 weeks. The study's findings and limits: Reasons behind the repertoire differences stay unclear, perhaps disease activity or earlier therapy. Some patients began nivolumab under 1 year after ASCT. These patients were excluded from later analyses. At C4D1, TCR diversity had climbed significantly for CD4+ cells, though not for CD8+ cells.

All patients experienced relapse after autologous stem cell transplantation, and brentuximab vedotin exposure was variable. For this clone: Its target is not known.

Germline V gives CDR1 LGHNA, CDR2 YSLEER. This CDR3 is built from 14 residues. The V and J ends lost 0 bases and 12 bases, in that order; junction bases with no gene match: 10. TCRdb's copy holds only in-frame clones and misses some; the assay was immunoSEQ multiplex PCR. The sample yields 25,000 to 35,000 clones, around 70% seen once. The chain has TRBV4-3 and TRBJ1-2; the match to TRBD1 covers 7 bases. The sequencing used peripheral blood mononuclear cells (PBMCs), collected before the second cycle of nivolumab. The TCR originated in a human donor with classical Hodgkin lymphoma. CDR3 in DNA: TGCGCCAGCAGCCAAGATATCCTAGACAGGGTTCACACCTTC. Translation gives CASSQDILDRVHTF.